This is a list of T cell receptor beta chains from one sample in a study of control samples from healthy donors and cancer patients. The repertoire was sequenced with immunoSEQ multiplex PCR; TCRdb's copy has only in-frame clones and lacks some. Found here are about 130,000 clones, about 94% of them singletons; the top ten hold roughly 4%. Sequencing was done on a sample of blood. The source is a man in his thirties or forties in good health. Each CDR3 is given with its conserved first and last residue. A D gene is named only where the DNA matches it firmly. Not every row has a clone size; where given, it reads once, few, many or a size class.

V gene	D gene	clone size	J gene	CDR3 DNA	CDR3 protein
TRBV6-4	TRBD2	once	TRBJ2-3	TGTGCCAGCAGTGACTCCCCTAGCGGGGGGGCCAACACAGATACGCAGTATTTT	CASSDSPSGGANTDTQYF
TRBV2	-	few	TRBJ2-2	TGTGCCAGCAGTGAAGCGCTGGGTGTTCGGGTTGCCGGGGAGCTGTTTTTT	CASSEALGVRVAGELFF
TRBV2	TRBD2	-	TRBJ2-2	TGTGCCAGCAGCCGACTAGCGGACAACACCGGGGAGCTGTTTTTT	CASSRLADNTGELFF
TRBV2	TRBD1	-	TRBJ2-3	TGTGCCAGCAGGGCGGACAGGGCAGATACGCAGTATTTT	CASRADRADTQYF
TRBV18	TRBD1	-	TRBJ2-6	TGTGCCAGCTCACCCTTGACAGGGGGCTTCTCCTCTGGGGCCAACGTCCTGACTTTC	CASSPLTGGFSSGANVLTF
TRBV6-5	-	-	TRBJ2-7	TGTGCCAGCACCAGAACAGGGTCGAACGAGCAGTACTTC	CASTRTGSNEQYF
TRBV4-1	-	-	TRBJ2-7	TGCGCCAGCAGCCAAGATCCCCTTCGGCTTTACGAGCAGTACTTC	CASSQDPLRLYEQYF
TRBV11-2	-	-	TRBJ1-2	TGTGCCAGCAGCTTAGATCGGGACGGCGGCTATGGCTACACCTTC	CASSLDRDGGYGYTF
TRBV3-1/TRBV3-2	TRBD2	-	TRBJ2-7	TGTGCCAGCAGCCAAGATCCGGCTAGCGGGGGGGTCGACGAGCAGTACTTC	CASSQDPASGGVDEQYF
TRBV18	-	-	TRBJ1-1	TGTGCCAGCTCACCAAATACGGGGAACACTGAAGCTTTCTTT	CASSPNTGNTEAFF
TRBV7-6	-	-	TRBJ2-7	TGTGCCAGCAGCTTAGCCGCGGCAGGTACTCCCTACGAGCAGTACTTC	CASSLAAAGTPYEQYF
TRBV12-3/TRBV12-4	-	-	TRBJ1-1	TGTGCCAGCAGTTTAAACTGGTCCAGCGGTTCTTTCTTT	CASSLNWSSGSFF
TRBV18	-	-	TRBJ2-2	TGTGCCAGCTCACCACGCGGCGGGGAGCTGTTTTTT	CASSPRGGELFF
TRBV19	TRBD1	-	TRBJ1-4	TGTGCCAGTAGTTCCCGACAGGGCGGGAGGAGGAGGGCTAATGAAAAACTGTTTTTT	CASSSRQGGRRRANEKLFF
TRBV6-2/TRBV6-3	-	-	TRBJ2-7	TGTGCCAGCAGTTACTCGACAGGGACTCTCTACGAGCAGTACTTC	CASSYSTGTLYEQYF
TRBV7-9	-	-	TRBJ1-5	TGTGCCAGCAGCCCCGGCAGGGGTCAGCCCCAGCATTTT	CASSPGRGQPQHF
TRBV2	TRBD2	-	TRBJ2-1	TGTGCCAGCAGGCAACTAGCGGGCGCCTACAATGAGCAGTTCTTC	CASRQLAGAYNEQFF
TRBV5-1	TRBD1	-	TRBJ2-6	TGCGCCAGCAGCTTGCGGGGGACAGGGGACCTCCTCTCTGGGGCCAACGTCCTGACTTTC	CASSLRGTGDLLSGANVLTF
TRBV6-2/TRBV6-3	-	-	TRBJ1-5	TGTGCCAGCAGTTACCGGGGATATAGCAATCAGCCCCAGCATTTT	CASSYRGYSNQPQHF
TRBV5-5	-	-	TRBJ2-7	TGTGCCAGCAGCTTGGCCAATTTCTACGAGCAGTACTTC	CASSLANFYEQYF
TRBV19	TRBD1	once	TRBJ2-1	TGTGCCAGTAGTACTACAGGGGACTCCTACAATGAGCAGTTCTTC	CASSTTGDSYNEQFF
TRBV27	-	-	TRBJ2-3	TGTGCCAGCAGTTTACGGTCAAATCTAGATACGCAGTATTTT	CASSLRSNLDTQYF
TRBV5-1	-	-	TRBJ2-1	TGCGCCAGCAGCTCAGAAGCCATACCATACAATGAGCAGTTCTTC	CASSSEAIPYNEQFF
TRBV5-6	-	-	TRBJ1-3	TGTGCCAGCAGCTTCCTTACAGGGCTCTCTGGAAACACCATATATTTT	CASSFLTGLSGNTIYF
TRBV5-4	TRBD1	few	TRBJ2-5	TGTGCCAGCAGCTTGGGACAGGGGCCTCAAGAGACCCAGTACTTC	CASSLGQGPQETQYF
TRBV15	TRBD1	-	TRBJ1-4	TGTGCCACCAGCACGCAGATGCGACAGGGTTGGGAAAAACTGTTTTTT	CATSTQMRQGWEKLFF
TRBV6-6	-	-	TRBJ1-6	TGTGCCAGCATGATGGATCCCCCTGTTAATTCACCCCTCCACTTT	CASMMDPPVNSPLHF
TRBV25-1	-	-	TRBJ2-1	TGTGCCAGCAGTTCACAGGGAGTAACCTACAATGAGCAGTTCTTC	CASSSQGVTYNEQFF
TRBV6-2/TRBV6-3	-	-	TRBJ2-7	TGTGCCAGCAGCTCTAGATACGAGCAGTACTTC	CASSSRYEQYF
TRBV9	-	-	TRBJ2-7	TGTGCCAGCAGCCCCCGGGACGGAGAGTTTTACGAGCAGTACTTC	CASSPRDGEFYEQYF
TRBV3-1/TRBV3-2	TRBD2	-	TRBJ2-7	TGTGCCAGCAGCCAAGATAAGCCGGGGGGGATTTGGGTAGACGAGCAGTACTTC	CASSQDKPGGIWVDEQYF
TRBV5-1	-	once	TRBJ1-4	TGCGCCAGCAGCCCGACGGGGAGACCCGAAAAACTGTTTTTT	CASSPTGRPEKLFF
TRBV12-3/TRBV12-4	-	-	TRBJ1-2	TGTGCCAGCAGCACGGGCTATGGCTACACCTTC	CASSTGYGYTF
TRBV5-6	-	-	TRBJ2-5	TGTGCCAGCAGCTGGAGGGGGACAGAAGAGACCCAGTACTTC	CASSWRGTEETQYF
TRBV9	TRBD2	-	TRBJ2-3	TGTGCCAGCAGCCCACAGGCAGGGCTAGCGGGGGGAGATACGCAGTATTTT	CASSPQAGLAGGDTQYF
TRBV2	-	-	TRBJ2-3	TGTGCCACCCCCGAGGGAGCGGCAAGCACAGATACGCAGTATTTT	CATPEGAASTDTQYF
TRBV19	TRBD1	-	TRBJ2-7	TGTGCCAGTAGTATAGGTCCCAGGGGACAGGCCTACGAGCAGTACTTC	CASSIGPRGQAYEQYF
TRBV7-9	-	-	TRBJ1-6	TGTGCCAGCAGCTTGTCGGACAGCTATAATTCACCCCTCCACTTT	CASSLSDSYNSPLHF
TRBV27	-	-	TRBJ1-6	TGTGCCAGCAGTTTATACTCAATTAAGGACTCCTATAATTCACCCCTCCACTTT	CASSLYSIKDSYNSPLHF
TRBV25-1	TRBD1	-	TRBJ1-4	TGTGCCAGCAGTGAATTTGAGGGGGCACTATCTAATGAAAAACTGTTTTTT	CASSEFEGALSNEKLFF
TRBV14	-	-	TRBJ2-7	TGTGCCAGCAGCCGCGTCGCCTCCCACGAGCAGTACTTC	CASSRVASHEQYF
TRBV18	-	-	TRBJ1-4	TGTGCCAGCTCACCAACCCCCCACAGTGCAAATGAAAAACTGTTTTTT	CASSPTPHSANEKLFF
TRBV2	-	-	TRBJ1-1	TGTGCCAGCAGCGAGGGTCCGAACACTGAAGCTTTCTTT	CASSEGPNTEAFF
TRBV6-2/TRBV6-3	-	-	TRBJ2-7	TGTGCCAGCAGCCGTTTTGGGGTGTCGGGGAGCTCCTACGAGCAGTACTTC	CASSRFGVSGSSYEQYF
TRBV20-1	-	-	TRBJ1-1	TGCAGTGCTAGAGATTTGACTGAAGCTTTCTTT	CSARDLTEAFF
TRBV21-1	-	-	TRBJ2-5	TGTGCCAGCAGCAAATTCGGGGTAGAGACCCAGTACTTC	CASSKFGVETQYF
TRBV30	-	-	TRBJ1-5	TGTGCCTGGACCGCGGGGGGTTCTTTGCCCCAGCATTTT	CAWTAGGSLPQHF
TRBV7-9	-	once	TRBJ1-4	TGTGCCAGCAGCGATCTGACGGTCGAAAAACTGTTTTTT	CASSDLTVEKLFF
TRBV27	TRBD2	-	TRBJ2-5	TGTGCCAGCAGTTTATGGCGGGGGGGGGAGACCCAGTACTTC	CASSLWRGGETQYF
TRBV4-2	-	-	TRBJ2-3	TGTGCCAGCAGCCAAGTAGATCGAGAAACAGATACGCAGTATTTT	CASSQVDRETDTQYF
TRBV6-2/TRBV6-3	-	once	TRBJ1-6	TGTGCCAGCAGTTACTCGAAGTCACCCCTCCACTTT	CASSYSKSPLHF
TRBV5-1	-	-	TRBJ1-6	TGCGCCAGCAGCTGGGAGTACTCCTATAATTCACCCCTCCACTTT	CASSWEYSYNSPLHF
TRBV3-1/TRBV3-2	TRBD1	-	TRBJ1-4	TGTGCCAGCAGCCGAGGAGGGGGCGGTAATGAAAAACTGTTTTTT	CASSRGGGGNEKLFF
TRBV3-1/TRBV3-2	TRBD1	-	TRBJ2-3	TGTGCCAGCAGCCTAGGACAGGCGGCGGATACGCAGTATTTT	CASSLGQAADTQYF
TRBV2	TRBD1	-	TRBJ2-3	TGTGCCAGCGGGGCGGGACAGGCGAATACGCAGTATTTT	CASGAGQANTQYF